The 32 T cell receptor beta chains presented below share a single source sample, sequenced in a study of cytomegalovirus exposure and HLA in healthy donors. The repertoire was sequenced with immunoSEQ multiplex PCR; TCRdb's copy has only in-frame clones and lacks some. The table has 300,000 to 400,000 clones, roughly 89% seen once. The sequenced material came from PBMCs. Every receptor here comes from a woman between 18 and 29 years old in good health and CMV-seronegative.

This clone was observed a single time. The DNA for the CDR3 is TGTGCCAGCAGAGAGGACAGGGGGCAGGTAGAGACCCAGTACTTC. Amino acid sequence: CASREDRGQVETQYF. V is TRBV6-5 and J is TRBJ2-5; 11 nucleotides match TRBD1. The V and J ends lost 6 bases and 4 bases, in that order; junction bases with no gene match: 7. The CDR3 sequence is 15 residues long. Germline V gene sequence: CDR1 MNHEY, CDR2 SVGAGI.

CDR3 in amino acids: CASSARGRDYGYTF. CDR3 DNA: TGTGCCAGCAGTGCGAGGGGGCGGGACTATGGCTACACCTTC. The rearrangement joins TRBV6-1 to TRBJ1-2; TRBD1 agrees at 7 bases. The V and J ends lost 4 bases and 3 bases, in that order; junction bases with no gene match: 5. Looked up from germline, CDR1 is MNHNS and CDR2 is SASEGT. This CDR3 spans 14 amino acids.

J is TRBJ2-3 and V is TRBV6-7; 8 bases are shared with TRBD1. TRBV6-7 carries the ORF label, with uncertain function. Trimming removed 4 bases from V and 0 bases from J; junction bases left unmatched: 21. CDR3 length: 21 residues. Here the CDR3 DNA reads TGTGCCAGCAGTTGCGACCGACCATGGACAGGGATCGGTTCTAGCACAGATACGCAGTATTTT. This codes for CASSCDRPWTGIGSSTDTQYF.

This chain connects TRBV27 to TRBJ1-2, with TRBD1 matching 7 bases. This CDR3 has 14 amino acids. The J segment lost 7 bases and the V segment lost 4 bases, leaving 9 bases of the junction unmatched. From germline, CDR1 is MNHEY and CDR2 SMNVEV (reference sequence). The CDR3 sequence: CASSYRGGGGGYTF. The CDR3 coding sequence is TGTGCCAGCAGTTACAGGGGAGGTGGTGGTGGCTACACCTTC.

The V call is TRBV14, the J call TRBJ1-2, with D possibly being TRBD1 (5 bases). There are 16 residues in the CDR3. Trimming took off 4 bases at V and 8 bases at J, with 23 bases between the two ends. Germline CDR1 reads SGHDN; CDR2 reads FVKESK. This CDR3 is CASSLGSRGELIGYTF. The CDR3 DNA follows: TGTGCCAGCAGCCTCGGATCGCGGGGGGAGCTTATCGGCTACACCTTC.

The chain recombines TRBV6-5 with TRBJ1-3, with unresolved D. Germline V gives CDR1 MNHEY, CDR2 SVGAGI. The CDR3 consists of 14 residues. V lost 8 bases to trimming and J lost 2 bases, with 13 bases between them. DNA for the CDR3: TGTGCCAGCGGGAGTCCAGGAGCTGGAAACACCATATATTTT. Its protein is CASGSPGAGNTIYF.

V is TRBV7-9 and J is TRBJ1-1; perhaps TRBD1 as D (5 bases). This CDR3 is 15 amino acids long. Looked up from germline, CDR1 is SEHNR and CDR2 is FQNEAQ (reference sequence). Trimming removed 4 bases at V and 1 base at J, with 13 bases between. The DNA of the CDR3 is TGTGCCAGCAGCTCCTCGGGCAGGGCGAACACTGAAGCTTTCTTT. Its translation is CASSSSGRANTEAFF. Looking up the rest from reference TRBV7-9 and TRBJ1-1 gives the full variable domain: DTGVSQNPRHKITKRGQNVTFRCDPISEHNRLYWYRQTLGQGPEFLTYFQNEAQLEKSRLLSDRFSAERPKGSFSTLEIQRTEQGDSAMYLCASSSSGRANTEAFFGQGTRLTVV.

This chain connects TRBV2 to TRBJ1-1, with 10 nucleotides matching TRBD1. The length of the CDR3 is 14 residues. Germline V gives CDR1 SNHLY, CDR2 FYNNEI. Germline trimming cut 7 bases from V and 5 bases from J; bases unmatched to any gene: 7. This CDR3 reads CASTRQGAGTEAFF. Written as DNA, the CDR3 is TGTGCCAGCACTAGACAGGGGGCAGGGACTGAAGCTTTCTTT.

The chain links TRBV7-8 to TRBJ2-3, with TRBD2 matching 13 bases. CDR1 and CDR2 from the germline V gene are SGHVS and FQNEAQ. This CDR3 region has 20 residues. V was clipped by 6 bases and J by 2 bases; unmatched bases: 17. CDR3 nucleotide sequence: TGTGCCAGCAGGCTGACGACTGGACTAGCGGGAGTCCCCCCCACAGATACGCAGTATTTT. Translated: CASRLTTGLAGVPPTDTQYF.

This clone was counted a single time. The V and J genes are TRBV18 and TRBJ2-7; 7 bases are shared with TRBD1. The length of the CDR3 is 13 residues. From germline, CDR1 is KGHSH and CDR2 LQKENI. With 5 bases clipped from V and 2 bases from J, the junction kept 3 bases outside the gene matches. The CDR3 protein is CASSVRGTYEQYF. For the CDR3, the DNA is TGTGCCAGCTCAGTCAGGGGGACCTACGAGCAGTACTTC.

On this clone: At one of its ends the junction is not consistent with the germline gene, which may arise from a read error. The rearrangement uses TRBV10-3 and TRBJ2-1, with D perhaps matching TRBD2 (6 bases). CDR3 length: 16 residues. CDR1 and CDR2 (germline): ENHRY, SYGVKD. CDR3 DNA: TGTGCCAGCAGTGAACAGGCGGGGAGCTCCTACAATGAGCAGTTCTTC. This codes for CASSEQAGSSYNEQFF.

This clone was recorded only once. The rearrangement joins TRBV13 to TRBJ1-1; D not resolved. Germline V gives CDR1 PRHDT, CDR2 FYEKMQ (reference sequence). With 1 base removed from V and 1 base from J, the gap between germline ends came to 13 bases. This CDR3 comprises 16 residues. CDR3 amino acids: CASSLEPIRGNTEAFF. The CDR3 DNA sequence: TGTGCCAGCAGCTTAGAACCGATACGGGGGAACACTGAAGCTTTCTTT.

This chain uses TRBV11-2 with TRBJ2-1, with a tentative D call TRBD2 (7 bases). The CDR3 has 17 amino acids. The V end lost 5 bases, the J end lost 3 bases, and 20 bases lay between the germline ends. Germline CDR1 reads SGHAT; CDR2 reads FQNNGV. CDR3 nucleotides: TGTGCCAGCAGCGTGGGGGCTAGCGGTCAATACTACAATGAGCAGTTCTTC. It specifies CASSVGASGQYYNEQFF.

This clone has just a few counts. The gene calls are TRBV7-9 and TRBJ1-6; 7 bases match TRBD1. This CDR3 has 14 amino acids. Germline lookup yields CDR1 SEHNR and CDR2 FQNEAQ (reference sequence). The J segment lost 7 bases and the V segment lost 8 bases, leaving 8 bases of the junction unmatched. The CDR3 spells CASGARDSNSPLHF. CDR3 bases: TGTGCCAGCGGCGCGAGGGACAGCAATTCACCCCTCCACTTT.

The genes are TRBV27 and TRBJ2-2; no clear D gene. This CDR3 comprises 14 residues. Germline loops: CDR1 MNHEY, CDR2 SMNVEV (reference sequence). V lost 3 bases and J 1 base, leaving 6 bases between the germline ends. The CDR3 here is CASSFTVNTGELFF. In DNA, the CDR3 is TGTGCCAGCAGTTTCACGGTGAACACCGGGGAGCTGTTTTTT.

The genes are TRBV28 and TRBJ2-7; the D is unclear. Between the trimmed V and J ends, which lost 2 bases and 1 base, there was a span of 6 bases. The CDR3 length is 13 residues. CDR1 and CDR2 (germline): MDHEN, SYDVKM. CDR3 coding DNA: TGTGCCAGCAGTTTAGGGCAGTCCTACGAGCAGTACTTC. This gives the protein CASSLGQSYEQYF.

The rearrangement uses TRBV5-1 and TRBJ1-2; D is possibly TRBD1 (6 bases). The CDR3 is made up of 14 amino acids. Germline V gene data show CDR1 as SGHRS and CDR2 as YFSETQ. Trimming removed 3 bases from V and 3 bases from J, with 12 bases in between. The CDR3 region is CASSSVSGDYGYTF. As DNA, the CDR3 is TGCGCCAGCAGCTCCGTCTCAGGGGACTATGGCTACACCTTC.

The chain uses TRBV7-2 and TRBJ2-7, with 13 bases aligning to TRBD2. The CDR3 is 15 residues long. Germline CDR1 and CDR2: SGHTA and FQGNSA. V was pared by 7 bases and J by 2 bases, with 5 bases of the junction left unmatched. In DNA form, the CDR3 reads TGTGCCAGCACCCTCGGACTAGCGGGAGCCTACGAGCAGTACTTC. It is translated as CASTLGLAGAYEQYF.

The V gene is TRBV27, the J gene TRBJ2-1, with 8 bases identical to TRBD1. The trim removed 5 bases at V and 14 bases at J, leaving 14 bases unmatched. The CDR3 contains 14 residues. CDR1 MNHEY and CDR2 SMNVEV come from the germline V gene (reference sequence). The CDR3 loop reads CASSPAAGGEGEFF. The CDR3, as DNA: TGTGCCAGCAGTCCCGCGGCAGGGGGCGAAGGTGAGTTCTTC.

This chain joins TRBV13 and TRBJ2-7, with 7 bases identical to TRBD1. Germline V gives CDR1 PRHDT, CDR2 FYEKMQ (reference sequence). With V trimmed by 5 bases and J by 5 bases, 9 bases remained unmatched. The CDR3 contains 14 residues. CDR3 loop: CASSLQDRNNEQYF. The DNA of the CDR3 is TGTGCCAGCAGCCTGCAGGACAGGAACAACGAGCAGTACTTC.

The genes are TRBV7-2 and TRBJ1-5, with D possibly TRBD1 on 6 matching bases. The CDR3 runs 14 residues. Per the germline V gene, CDR1 is SGHTA and CDR2 is FQGNSA. V was pared by 4 bases and J by 3 bases, with 10 bases between. In DNA, the CDR3 is TGTGCCAGCAGCTCTTCAGGGGTCAATCAGCCCCAGCATTTT. This sequence encodes CASSSSGVNQPQHF.

This clone came up a few times. The rearrangement joins TRBV11-2 to TRBJ1-2; D call uncertain. Between the trimmed V and J ends, which lost 0 bases and 3 bases, there was a span of 8 bases. The CDR3 has 14 amino acids. Germline V gene data show CDR1 as SGHAT and CDR2 as FQNNGV. CDR3 in DNA: TGTGCCAGCAGCTTAGACAGGACTTACTATGGCTACACCTTC. It specifies CASSLDRTYYGYTF. Variable domain in full (rest from reference TRBV11-2 and TRBJ1-2): EAGVAQSPRYKIIEKRQSVAFWCNPISGHATLYWYQQILGQGPKLLIQFQNNGVVDDSQLPKDRFSAERLKGVDSTLKIQPAKLEDSAVYLCASSLDRTYYGYTFGSGTRLTVV.

V gene TRBV4-1 combines with J gene TRBJ1-1; D is unresolved. V was shortened by 7 bases and J by 1 base, with 10 bases between the two germline ends. This CDR3 is 13 amino acids long. Germline V CDR1 and CDR2: MGHRA, YSYEKL. Here the CDR3 reads CASNRGANTEAFF. The CDR3, as DNA: TGCGCCAGCAACCGGGGAGCGAACACTGAAGCTTTCTTT.

This clone was counted a single time. The chain has TRBV4-2 and TRBJ2-1, with 13 nucleotides matching TRBD2. This CDR3 is built from 16 residues. V lost 1 base to trimming and J lost 3 bases; unmatched junction nucleotides: 0. Germline V gives CDR1 LGHNA, CDR2 YNFKEQ. The DNA for the CDR3 is TGTGCCAGCAGCCAAGGACTAGCGGGAGGCTACAATGAGCAGTTCTTC. Encoded protein: CASSQGLAGGYNEQFF.

The chain carries TRBV30 and TRBJ2-7; maybe TRBD1 (5 bases). V gave up 2 bases and J gave up 12 bases, with 17 bases separating them. The length of the CDR3 is 12 residues. CDR1 and CDR2 (germline): GTSNPN, SVGIG (reference sequence). CDR3 sequence reads: CAWSPPRAGLYF. Written as DNA, the CDR3 is TGTGCCTGGAGTCCCCCTCGGGCAGGGCTGTACTTC.

This chain uses TRBV7-9 with TRBJ2-7, with D unresolved. V was clipped by 5 bases and J by 0 bases, with 11 bases between them. Germline V gives CDR1 SEHNR, CDR2 FQNEAQ (reference sequence). The CDR3 is made up of 14 amino acids. The CDR3 bases are TGTGCCAGCAGCCGAGACCGGAGCTCCTACGAGCAGTACTTC. It translates to CASSRDRSSYEQYF. Full variable domain (remainder filled in from reference TRBV7-9 and TRBJ2-7): DTGVSQNPRHKITKRGQNVTFRCDPISEHNRLYWYRQTLGQGPEFLTYFQNEAQLEKSRLLSDRFSAERPKGSFSTLEIQRTEQGDSAMYLCASSRDRSSYEQYFGPGTRLTVT.

This sequence joins TRBV28 and TRBJ2-7, with D possibly being TRBD2 (5 bases). This CDR3 has 15 residues. The V end was cut by 6 bases, the J end by 4 bases, with 19 bases between. The germline CDR1 and CDR2 sequences are MDHEN and SYDVKM. The CDR3 sequence: CASSQVGSTTYEQYF. The CDR3 DNA reads as TGTGCCAGCAGCCAGGTTGGGAGTACGACATACGAGCAGTACTTC.

This sequence joins TRBV2 and TRBJ2-1, with D perhaps TRBD2 (7 bases). Trimming shortened V by 5 bases and J by 4 bases, and 18 bases separated the two germline ends. The CDR3 consists of 16 residues. The V gene's germline CDR1 is SNHLY and CDR2 FYNNEI. DNA of the CDR3: TGTGCCAGCAGTACTCTAAAGGGGGGGGTTTACAATGAGCAGTTCTTC. It yields the protein CASSTLKGGVYNEQFF.

The J gene is TRBJ1-5, the V gene TRBV19, with D unclear. Germline V gene lookup returns CDR1 LNHDA and CDR2 SQIVND (reference sequence). V was shortened by 3 bases and J by 1 base, with 16 bases between the two germline ends. CDR3 length equals 17 residues. The chain's CDR3 is CASSMWQFGVSNQPQHF. CDR3 nucleotides: TGTGCCAGTAGTATGTGGCAATTCGGGGTAAGCAATCAGCCCCAGCATTTT.

The rearrangement uses TRBV4-1 and TRBJ2-7; 7 bases map to TRBD1. J gave up 2 bases and V 2 bases, and 3 bases lay outside the gene matches. Germline V gene lookup returns CDR1 MGHRA and CDR2 YSYEKL. The CDR3 totals 14 residues. The CDR3 region is CASSQIGQAYEQYF. The CDR3 DNA sequence: TGCGCCAGCAGCCAAATCGGACAGGCCTACGAGCAGTACTTC.

The chain employs TRBV30 and TRBJ2-3, with TRBD2 identical over 9 bases. Germline assignment: CDR1 GTSNPN and CDR2 SVGIG (reference sequence). The CDR3 covers 14 residues. V shed 7 bases, J shed 5 bases, and the junction held 10 bases outside the gene matches. The DNA of the CDR3 is TGTGCCTACTCGACTAGCGGAGGAGAAGATACGCAGTATTTT. Amino acid sequence: CAYSTSGGEDTQYF.

V gene TRBV7-9 combines with J gene TRBJ2-7; 7 positions match TRBD1. V was pared by 3 bases and J by 1 base, with 6 bases of the junction left unmatched. Looked up from germline, CDR1 is SEHNR and CDR2 is FQNEAQ (reference sequence). This CDR3 is 15 amino acids long. The CDR3 loop reads CASSFEGTASYEQYF. The CDR3 region has the DNA TGTGCCAGCAGCTTCGAAGGGACAGCTTCCTACGAGCAGTACTTC.